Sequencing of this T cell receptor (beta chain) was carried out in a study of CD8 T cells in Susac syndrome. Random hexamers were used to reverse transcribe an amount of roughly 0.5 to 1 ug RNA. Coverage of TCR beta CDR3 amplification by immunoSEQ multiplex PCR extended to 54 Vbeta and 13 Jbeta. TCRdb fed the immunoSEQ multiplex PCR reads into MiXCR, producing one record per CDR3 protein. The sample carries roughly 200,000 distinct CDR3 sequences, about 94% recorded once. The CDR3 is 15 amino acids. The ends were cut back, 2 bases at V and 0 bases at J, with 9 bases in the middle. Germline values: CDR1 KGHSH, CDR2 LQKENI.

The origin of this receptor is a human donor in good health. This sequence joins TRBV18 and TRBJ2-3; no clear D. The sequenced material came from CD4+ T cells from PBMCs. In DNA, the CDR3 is TGTGCCAGCTCACCAGAGGTCAGGAGCACAGATACGCAGTATTTT. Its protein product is CASSPEVRSTDTQYF. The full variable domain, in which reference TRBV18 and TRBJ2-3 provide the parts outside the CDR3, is NAGVMQNPRHLVRRRGQEARLRCSPMKGHSHVYWYRQLPEEGLKFMVYLQKENIIDESGMPKERFSAEFPKEGPSILRIQQVVRGDSAAYFCASSPEVRSTDTQYFGPGTRLTVL.